These 9 T cell receptor beta chains originate from one sample sequenced in a study of T cells in Graves' hyperthyroidism and ophthalmopathy. Researchers amplified the TCR beta CDR3 regions from RNA transcripts. The HTBI primer set drove a first-round RT-PCR of the TCR CDR3. TCRdb passed the multiplex PCR reads through MiXCR, listing each CDR3 protein once. The sample contains some 510,000 distinct CDR3 sequences, roughly 20% of which appear only once. Sequencing used blood. All receptors come from a man aged 18 to 30 with Graves' hyperthyroidism.

This clonotype appeared many times. The chain links TRBV5-1 to TRBJ1-1; D gene uncertain. V was pared by 6 bases and J by 0 bases, with 12 bases between. Germline CDR1 reads SGHRS; CDR2 reads YFSETQ. The CDR3 consists of 14 residues. CDR3 amino acids: CASNLGRLNTEAFF. CDR3 sequence (DNA): TGCGCCAGCAACCTTGGACGGCTGAACACTGAAGCTTTCTTT.

This clonotype was observed many times. The chain is built from TRBV2 and TRBJ1-3; no clear D gene. The CDR3 is 14 residues long. The V gene lost 4 bases and the J gene lost 2 bases, with 9 bases spanning the gap. The germline V gene encodes CDR1 SNHLY and CDR2 FYNNEI. CDR3 residues: CASSGVDTGNTIYF. DNA for the CDR3: TGTGCCAGCAGTGGGGTTGATACTGGAAACACCATATATTTT.

V usage is TRBV28 and J usage is TRBJ2-5; no definite D call. The CDR3 is 16 amino acids. V lost 3 bases and J lost 2, with 16 bases in between. In germline, CDR1 is MDHEN, CDR2 SYDVKM. Written as DNA, the CDR3 is TGTGCCAGCAGTTTCCCCCCCCATGCTCCACAAGAGACCCAGTACTTC. This gives the protein CASSFPPHAPQETQYF.

Ten or more counts support this clonotype. The V call is TRBV6-1, the J call TRBJ2-7, with D perhaps TRBD2 (6 bases). Germline CDR1 is MNHNS and CDR2 is SASEGT. This CDR3 region has 12 residues. V was shortened by 6 bases and J by 6 bases, with 12 bases between the two germline ends. The CDR3 DNA follows: TGTGCCAGCAGATTCCGGGACTCCGAGCAGTACTTC. Protein product: CASRFRDSEQYF.

The V call is TRBV19, the J call TRBJ1-3; D gene uncertain. Germline V gene lookup returns CDR1 LNHDA and CDR2 SQIVND (reference sequence). The CDR3 is 14 amino acids. Trimming cost V 5 bases and J 0 bases, with 8 bases left between them. CDR3 sequence reads: CASSGLLSGNTIYF. The CDR3 nucleotides are TGTGCCAGTAGTGGACTGCTCTCTGGAAACACCATATATTTT. Variable domain in full (rest from reference TRBV19 and TRBJ1-3): DGGITQSPKYLFRKEGQNVTLSCEQNLNHDAMYWYRQDPGQGLRLIYYSQIVNDFQKGDIAEGYSVSREKKESFPLTVTSAQKNPTAFYLCASSGLLSGNTIYFGEGSWLTVV.

The chain employs TRBV6-2 or TRBV6-3 and TRBJ1-1; possibly TRBD1 for D (6 bases). The V end lost 7 bases, the J end lost 5 bases, and 11 bases lay between the germline ends. The CDR3 loop spans 12 amino acids. Germline assignment: CDR1 MNHEY and CDR2 SVGEGT. CDR3 protein: CASTYRVTEAFF. The CDR3 nucleotides read TGTGCCAGCACCTACAGGGTAACTGAAGCTTTCTTT.

The chain links TRBV5-1 to TRBJ2-7; the D gene could be TRBD1 or TRBD2 (5 bases each). The germline gives CDR1 SGHRS, CDR2 YFSETQ. With 5 bases removed from V and 6 bases from J, the gap between germline ends came to 12 bases. The CDR3 loop spans 12 amino acids. The CDR3 loop is CASRGPPGEQYF. In DNA, the CDR3 is TGCGCCAGCAGGGGACCGCCGGGCGAGCAGTACTTC.

This clonotype has only a few counts. The chain employs TRBV4-2 and TRBJ1-5; possibly TRBD1 for D (6 bases). V lost 0 bases, J lost 3 bases, and 9 bases lay in between. Germline V gene data show CDR1 as LGHNA and CDR2 as YNFKEQ. This CDR3 is built from 15 residues. The CDR3, as DNA: TGTGCCAGCAGCCAAGACGGACAGTTCAATCAGCCCCAGCATTTT. Its translation is CASSQDGQFNQPQHF.

This clonotype was seen only a few times. V gene TRBV19 combines with J gene TRBJ1-6; 9 bases agree with TRBD1. The V gene end was trimmed by 5 bases and the J gene end by 7 bases; junction bases not matched to a gene: 6. This CDR3 is built from 15 residues. The germline CDR1 and CDR2 sequences are LNHDA and SQIVND (reference sequence). CDR3 loop: CASSERQGGNSPLHF. In nucleotides, the CDR3 is TGTGCCAGTAGTGAAAGACAGGGGGGGAATTCACCCCTCCACTTT.